This T cell receptor (beta chain) came from a study of OX40 agonist ivuxolimab in advanced cancers. Study summary: Patients with hepatocellular carcinoma, melanoma, renal cell or head and neck cancer made up the dose-escalation patients. Age averaged around 54 years (range roughly 23 to 79), and roughly 82% were male.

Of note for this clone: No antigen is known for it.

The data were produced by immunoSEQ multiplex PCR, yet TCRdb's version contains in-frame clones alone and is incomplete. The sample yields about 48,000 clones, around 80% seen once. V was pared by 5 bases and J by 5 bases, with 8 bases of the junction left unmatched. This CDR3 comprises 14 residues. The germline V gene encodes CDR1 SGHDT and CDR2 YYEEEE. Whole-study results and caveats: CD4+ and CD8+ T cells in blood underwent clonal expansion by week 6 at 0.1 to 3.0 mg/kg. Some of the lowest clonal expansion was seen in partial responders at 0.1-3.0 mg/kg.

The V gene is TRBV5-6, the J gene TRBJ2-5, with 8 positions matching TRBD1. The sequence was obtained from an adult with an advanced solid tumor such as melanoma, head and neck, liver or kidney cancer. Material: CD4+ or CD8+ T cells sorted from blood, obtained in a trial of the OX40 agonist ivuxolimab. CDR3 DNA: TGTGCCAGCAGTTACGGCCCAGGGGGCGAGACCCAGTACTTC. Its translation is CASSYGPGGETQYF.